This T cell receptor beta chain appears in the sequencing data of a study of shared clonotypes between healthy human individuals. Study conclusions and caveats: Deeper or shallower sequencing was expected to change how clonotypes are shared among donors.

The deep-level immunoSEQ assay was used. The repertoire was sequenced with immunoSEQ multiplex PCR; TCRdb's copy has only in-frame clones and lacks some. The sample shows 400,000 to 500,000 clones, around 80% of them seen only once. Note on this clone: The antigen is unknown.

The CDR3 covers 13 residues. Trimming left V 5 bases short and J 4 bases short, with 15 bases between. Germline V gene lookup returns CDR1 GTSNPN and CDR2 SVGIG (reference sequence). The material sequenced was PBMCs. The chain is built from TRBV30 and TRBJ2-7, with a weak D call TRBD2 (5 bases). This receptor was taken from a woman in her 40s in good health. Some clones in this sample may be carry-over from other donors' samples. The CDR3 DNA reads as TGTGCCTGGGCCGATCTAGCACAATACGAGCAGTACTTC. Its protein is CAWADLAQYEQYF.